This T cell receptor beta chain was profiled in a study of response to subunit inactivated influenza vaccine (dated by TCRdb to the late 2010s). About the full investigation: Deep quantitative profiling of the T cell receptor repertoire was used in the study to follow responses to a trivalent subunit inactivated influenza vaccine. The research as a whole found: It was suggested by the authors that each seasonal influenza vaccination may recruit only a limited number of new T cells.

Worth noting for this clonotype: Its recognized antigen is unknown. The record has no base qualities; no much larger clone is one base away.

Trimming removed 3 bases from V and 13 bases from J, leaving 20 bases between the germline ends. The CDR3 holds 14 amino acids from the cysteine to the phenylalanine. Only the CDR3 DNA is retained, 42 bases long and in frame from the first base. The germline V gene provides CDR1 SGHRS and CDR2 YFSETQ. Library construction relied on RT-PCR. Sequencing was carried out with an Illumina HiSeq 2500. Using fastp at Q25 and MiXCR, TCRdb reprocessed the public reads and kept productive beta chains. Rows matching on CDR3 protein sequence are summarized as one entry with the most common DNA and genes. The sample table lists almost 250,000 distinct CDR3 sequences, over 9% of them with a count of one. The ten largest clones add up to about 7.8% of the sample.

The chain couples TRBV5-1 to TRBJ2-1; TRBD1 could be the D gene, as 7 bases match. This receptor was taken from a man between 50 and 59 years old who received an inactivated influenza vaccine. Donor details come from another sample of the same person, matched by shared clones. The sequenced sample was non-naive T cells sorted from PBMCs, obtained about 14 days before vaccination. The sample's cell subset or site label, decoded: memory T cell fraction. The sequenced DNA is TGCGCCAGCAGCTCGACAGGGAACCGGGACTCTCAGTTCTTC. This sequence encodes CASSSTGNRDSQFF. With all but the CDR3 taken from the reference TRBV5-1 and TRBJ2-1 genes, the full variable domain is: KAGVTQTPRYLIKTRGQQVTLSCSPISGHRSVSWYQQTPGQGLQFLFEYFSETQRNKGNFPGRFSGRQFSNSRSEMNVSTLELGDSALYLCASSSTGNRDSQFFGPGTRLTVL.